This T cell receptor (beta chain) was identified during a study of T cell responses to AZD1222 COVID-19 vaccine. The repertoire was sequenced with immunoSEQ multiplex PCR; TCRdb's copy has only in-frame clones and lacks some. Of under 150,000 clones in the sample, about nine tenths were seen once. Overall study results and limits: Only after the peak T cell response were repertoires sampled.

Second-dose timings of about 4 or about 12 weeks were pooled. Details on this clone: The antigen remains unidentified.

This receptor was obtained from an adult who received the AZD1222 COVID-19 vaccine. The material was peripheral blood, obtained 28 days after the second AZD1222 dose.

The DNA for the CDR3 is TGTGCCAGCAGCTCCTCCCGGGACAGACGAGACTACAATGAGCAGTTCTTC. The encoded protein is CASSSSRDRRDYNEQFF. This chain joins TRBV7-8 and TRBJ2-1, with 7 bases identical to TRBD1. Germline CDR1 is SGHVS and CDR2 is FQNEAQ. After removal of 4 bases from V and 3 bases from J, the junction contained 12 bases not matched to a gene. The CDR3 loop spans 17 amino acids.